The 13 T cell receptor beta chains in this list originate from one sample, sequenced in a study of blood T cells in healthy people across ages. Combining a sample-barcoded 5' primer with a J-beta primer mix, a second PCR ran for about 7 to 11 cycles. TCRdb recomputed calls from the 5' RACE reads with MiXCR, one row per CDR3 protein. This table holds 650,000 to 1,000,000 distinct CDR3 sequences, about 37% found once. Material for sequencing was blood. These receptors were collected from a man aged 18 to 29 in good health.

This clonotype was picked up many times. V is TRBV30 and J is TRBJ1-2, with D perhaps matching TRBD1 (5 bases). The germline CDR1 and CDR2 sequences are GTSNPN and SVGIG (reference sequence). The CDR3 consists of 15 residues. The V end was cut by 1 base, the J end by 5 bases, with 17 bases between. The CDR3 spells CAWSEYSGHPYGYTF. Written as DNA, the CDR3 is TGTGCCTGGAGTGAGTATTCTGGACACCCATATGGCTACACCTTC.

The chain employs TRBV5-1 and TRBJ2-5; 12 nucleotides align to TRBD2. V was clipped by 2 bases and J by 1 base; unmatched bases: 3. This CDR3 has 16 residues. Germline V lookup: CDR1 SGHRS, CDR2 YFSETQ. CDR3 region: CASSFTSGGTQETQYF. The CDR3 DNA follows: TGCGCCAGCAGCTTCACTAGCGGGGGGACCCAAGAGACCCAGTACTTC.

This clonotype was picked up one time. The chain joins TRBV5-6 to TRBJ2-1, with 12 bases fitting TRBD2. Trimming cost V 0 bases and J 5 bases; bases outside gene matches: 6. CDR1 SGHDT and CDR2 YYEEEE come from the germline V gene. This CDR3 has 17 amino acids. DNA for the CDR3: TGTGCCAGCAGCTTGGTTGGACTAGCGGGGACTAACAATGAGCAGTTCTTC. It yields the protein CASSLVGLAGTNNEQFF.

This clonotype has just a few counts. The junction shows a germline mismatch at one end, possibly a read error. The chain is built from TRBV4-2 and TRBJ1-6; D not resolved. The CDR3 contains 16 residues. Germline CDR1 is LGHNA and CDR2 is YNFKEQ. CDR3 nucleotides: TGTGCCAGCAGACCGGACCCGGGGTCCTATAATTCACCCCCCCACTTT. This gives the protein CASRPDPGSYNSPPHF.

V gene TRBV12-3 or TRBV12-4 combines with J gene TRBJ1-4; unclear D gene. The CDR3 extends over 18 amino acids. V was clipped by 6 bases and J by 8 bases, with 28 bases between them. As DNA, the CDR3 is TGTGCCAGCAGGCTGGGCCCGGTTAGGCGGGATAGGCCGGAAAAACTGTTTTTT. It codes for CASRLGPVRRDRPEKLFF.

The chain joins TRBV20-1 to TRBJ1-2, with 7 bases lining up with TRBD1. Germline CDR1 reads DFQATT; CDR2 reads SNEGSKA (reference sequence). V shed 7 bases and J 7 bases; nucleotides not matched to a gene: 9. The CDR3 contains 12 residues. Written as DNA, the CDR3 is TGCAGTGTGACAGGGAGTAAGTGTGGCTACACCTTC. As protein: CSVTGSKCGYTF.

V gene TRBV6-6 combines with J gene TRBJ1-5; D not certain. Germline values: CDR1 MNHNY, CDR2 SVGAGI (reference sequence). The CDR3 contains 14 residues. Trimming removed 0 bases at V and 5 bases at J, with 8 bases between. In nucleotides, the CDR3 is TGTGCCAGCAGTTACTCGTTGGGTTATCAGCCCCAGCATTTT. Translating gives CASSYSLGYQPQHF.

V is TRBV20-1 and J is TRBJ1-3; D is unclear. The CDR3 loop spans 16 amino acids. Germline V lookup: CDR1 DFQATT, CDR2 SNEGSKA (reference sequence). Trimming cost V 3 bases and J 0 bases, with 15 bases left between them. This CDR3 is CSAREPMEVSGNTIYF. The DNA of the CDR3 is TGCAGTGCTAGGGAGCCGATGGAAGTCTCTGGAAACACCATATATTTT.

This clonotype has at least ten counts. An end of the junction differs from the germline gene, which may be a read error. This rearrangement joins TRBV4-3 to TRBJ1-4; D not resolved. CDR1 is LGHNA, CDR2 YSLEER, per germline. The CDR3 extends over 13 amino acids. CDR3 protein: CASSRATNEKLFF. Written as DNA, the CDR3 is TGCGCCAGCAGCCGGGCAACCAATGAAAAACTGTTTTTT.

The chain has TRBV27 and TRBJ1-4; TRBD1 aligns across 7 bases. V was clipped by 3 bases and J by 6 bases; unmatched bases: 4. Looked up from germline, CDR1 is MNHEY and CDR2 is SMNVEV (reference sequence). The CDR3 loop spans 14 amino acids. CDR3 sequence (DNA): TGTGCCAGCAGTTTTTGGCAGGGGGATGAAAAACTGTTTTTT. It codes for CASSFWQGDEKLFF.

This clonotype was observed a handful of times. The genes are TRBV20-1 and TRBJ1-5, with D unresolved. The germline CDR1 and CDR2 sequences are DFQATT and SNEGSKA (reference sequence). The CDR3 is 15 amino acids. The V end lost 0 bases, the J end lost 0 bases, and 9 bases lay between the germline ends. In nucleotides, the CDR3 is TGCAGTGCTAGAGATAGGAAAACTAGCAATCAGCCCCAGCATTTT. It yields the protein CSARDRKTSNQPQHF.

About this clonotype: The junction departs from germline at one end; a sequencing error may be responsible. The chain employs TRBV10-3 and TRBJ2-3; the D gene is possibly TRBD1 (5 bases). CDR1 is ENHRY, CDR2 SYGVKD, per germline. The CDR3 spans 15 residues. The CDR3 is CAISFVGLETDAQYF. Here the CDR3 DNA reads TGTGCCATCAGCTTTGTGGGGTTAGAGACAGATGCGCAGTATTTT.

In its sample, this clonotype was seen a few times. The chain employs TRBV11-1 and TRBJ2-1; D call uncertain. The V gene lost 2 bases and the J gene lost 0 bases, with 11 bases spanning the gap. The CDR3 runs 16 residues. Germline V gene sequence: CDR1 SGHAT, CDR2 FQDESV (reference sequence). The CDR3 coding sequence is TGTGCCAGCAGCTTACGGCATAAAAGCTCCTACAATGAGCAGTTCTTC. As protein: CASSLRHKSSYNEQFF.